Detailed here is one T cell receptor beta chain. This clone was counted between two and nine times. It has no known antigen specificity. Qualities for individual bases were not recorded, and no much larger clone is one base off. The V end loses 0 bases and the J end loses 4 bases, and a stretch of 7 bases separates them. The germline V gene gives CDR1 as SGHRS and CDR2 as YFSETQ. The CDR3 numbers 13 residues from cysteine through phenylalanine. The CDR3 DNA has 39 bases and is translated from base 1. The data originate from a study of CD8+ T cells in alopecia areata (dated 2018 in TCRdb). About the study as a whole: Treated patients were enrolled in an open-label pilot trial of oral tofacitinib at 5 to 10 mg twice daily for moderate-to-severe alopecia areata. Biopsies were taken from tofacitinib-treated patients at baseline and again at 4 and 24 weeks into treatment, and several of those patients also had a later scalp biopsy. High-throughput TCRbeta sequencing was used to examine T cell clonal expansion in alopecia areata in both the C3H/HeJ mouse model and human patients. Disease severity in treated patients was measured with the SALT score, which quantifies the percentage of affected scalp surface area. TCRbeta CDR3 regions were amplified by immunoSEQ multiplex PCR with 35 Vbeta forward and 13 Jbeta reverse primers. RNA came from the PAXgene miRNA kit for fixed scalp, the miRNeasy kit for PBMCs, and the RNeasy kit for mouse skin. Patients stayed on tofacitinib for 6 to 18 months and then had 6 months of follow-up off drug so that delayed response and recurrence could be assessed. Human TCRbeta sequencing covered scalp tissue and sorted CD4+ and CD8+ peripheral blood T cells from patchy and totalis/universalis alopecia areata patients and healthy controls. Scalp clonality was compared across normal scalp (n=4), patchy alopecia areata scalp (n=8), and alopecia totalis/universalis scalp (n=8).

The treatment or condition tag for this specimen amounts to: oral pan-JAK inhibitor, 5-10 mg twice daily. Lesional scalp punch biopsies and peripheral blood were collected from alopecia areata patients. After PBMCs were isolated by density centrifugation and stained for CD3, CD4 and CD8, a FACSAria was used to sort CD4+ and CD8+ T cells. Results the study describes overall, beyond this receptor: Unlike mouse skin, which is dominated by gammadelta T cells, normal human skin has resident alphabeta T cells that are also sequenced, and this complicates analysis of the scalp TCR repertoire. Because the treated cohort was small and included a single nonresponder, larger studies are needed to assess links between baseline CD8+ expansion and response. Lesional scalp, especially in alopecia totalis/universalis, showed higher clonality and more expanded CD8+ clones than normal scalp, suggesting antigenic drive. Scalp clonality and the number of expanded CD8+ clones among the top 100 scalp clones were significantly decreased by tofacitinib. Compared with mice, TCR sequences shared between patients were less clear, possibly partly because of HLA diversity across the patient population. Many expanded lesional clones persisted in scalp and blood during tofacitinib treatment, which may partly explain relapse after stopping treatment.

Libraries were prepared through the immunoSEQ multiplex PCR assay. To provide template for TCR sequencing, every sample had RNA extracted and reverse transcribed into cDNA. First-strand cDNA was synthesized with SuperScript III using a 2:1 mix of oligo-dT and random hexamers. Amplification bias was assessed with a synthetic immune receptor repertoire, and residual bias was removed computationally. The study's own analysis went as follows. Raw reads were preprocessed to remove errors, and CDR3 was defined according to IMGT conventions as the region from the conserved cysteine to phenylalanine. To get clonality, Shannon entropy was normalized by log2 of the number of productive unique TCRs and the result was subtracted from 1. Scalp TCRbeta sequences were cross-referenced with sorted blood CD4 and CD8 repertoires so that the CD4 or CD8 identity of scalp clones could be inferred. This is the immuneACCESS table as TCRdb keeps it, with only in-frame sequences that have V and J called. A part of the clones is gone; compared with another copy, unresolved V genes explain less than half, and the rest is unexplained. D and trimming come from the DNA, and the V and J calls and clone size come from that table. The sample profile shows 210,000 or so clones; more than 55% of them were found once. Of the sample, roughly 1.2% is held by the ten largest clones.

The sequencing used CD4+ T cells sorted from blood, collected between weeks 43 and 45, from a patient treated with tofacitinib. Recombination connected TRBV5-1 to TRBJ1-1, with the D segment identity uncertain. The receptor was isolated from a human donor with alopecia areata. The DNA is TGCGCCAGCAGCTTGGAACTGGGCACTGAAGCTTTCTTT. Translated, this gives CASSLELGTEAFF.